This T cell receptor beta chain was obtained from a study of cytomegalovirus exposure and HLA in healthy donors. Researchers ran the PCR with 60 Vbeta and 13 Jbeta primers. Clones were read by immunoSEQ multiplex PCR, and TCRdb kept only the in-frame ones, dropping some. The table has some 150,000 clones, more than 70% seen once. Germline CDR1 and CDR2: MNHEY and SVGAGI. Unmatched junction bases numbered 5, after V lost 5 bases and J lost 4 bases. This CDR3 region has 15 residues. This receptor was obtained from a male donor in good health and CMV-seronegative. The chain uses TRBV6-5 and TRBJ2-3; TRBD2 aligns across 11 bases. The specimen was PBMCs. CDR3 bases: TGTGCCAGCAGTGTACTAGCGGGAGACGCAGATACGCAGTATTTT. Its translation: CASSVLAGDADTQYF.